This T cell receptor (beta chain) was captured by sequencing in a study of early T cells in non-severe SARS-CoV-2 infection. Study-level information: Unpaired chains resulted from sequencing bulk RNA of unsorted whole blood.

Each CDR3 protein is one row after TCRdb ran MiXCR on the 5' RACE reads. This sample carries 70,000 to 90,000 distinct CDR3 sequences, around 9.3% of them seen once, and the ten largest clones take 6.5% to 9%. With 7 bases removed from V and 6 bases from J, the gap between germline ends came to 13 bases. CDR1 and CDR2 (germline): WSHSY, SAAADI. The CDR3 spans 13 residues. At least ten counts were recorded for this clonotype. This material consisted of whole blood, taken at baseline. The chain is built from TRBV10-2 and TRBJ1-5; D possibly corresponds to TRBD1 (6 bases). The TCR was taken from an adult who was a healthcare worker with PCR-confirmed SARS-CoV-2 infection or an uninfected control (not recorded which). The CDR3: CASTTGQAQPQHF. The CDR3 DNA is TGCGCCAGCACCACAGGGCAGGCTCAGCCCCAGCATTTT.